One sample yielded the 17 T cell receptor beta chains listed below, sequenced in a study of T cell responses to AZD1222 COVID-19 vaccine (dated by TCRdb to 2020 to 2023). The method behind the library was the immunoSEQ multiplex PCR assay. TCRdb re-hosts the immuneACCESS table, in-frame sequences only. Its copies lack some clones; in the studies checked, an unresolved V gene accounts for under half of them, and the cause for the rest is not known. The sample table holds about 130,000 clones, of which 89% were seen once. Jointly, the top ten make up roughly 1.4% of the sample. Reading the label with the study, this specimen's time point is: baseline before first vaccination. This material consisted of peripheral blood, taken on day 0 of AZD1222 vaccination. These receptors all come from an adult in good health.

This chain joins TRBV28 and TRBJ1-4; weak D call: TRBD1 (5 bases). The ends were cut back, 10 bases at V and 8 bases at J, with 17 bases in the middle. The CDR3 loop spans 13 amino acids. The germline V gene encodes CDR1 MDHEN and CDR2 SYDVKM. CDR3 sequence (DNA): TGTGCCACGCTTGGGAGGGACGGCGAAAAACTGTTTTTT. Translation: CATLGRDGEKLFF.

This CDR3 reads CASSLVSAGGFNIQYF. The CDR3 nucleotides read TGCGCCAGCAGCTTGGTTTCGGCAGGGGGATTTAACATTCAGTACTTC. This chain uses TRBV5-1 with TRBJ2-4, with 7 bases fitting TRBD1. The CDR3 length is 16 residues. J was trimmed by 7 bases and V by 0 bases; bases with no gene match: 10. The germline V gene encodes CDR1 SGHRS and CDR2 YFSETQ.

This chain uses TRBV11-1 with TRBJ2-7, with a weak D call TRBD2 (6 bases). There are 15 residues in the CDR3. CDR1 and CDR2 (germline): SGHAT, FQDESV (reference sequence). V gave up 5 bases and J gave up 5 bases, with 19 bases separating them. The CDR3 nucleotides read TGTGCCAGCAGCCCCTCCAGCGGGCCCCGCGACGAGCAGTACTTC. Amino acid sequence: CASSPSSGPRDEQYF.

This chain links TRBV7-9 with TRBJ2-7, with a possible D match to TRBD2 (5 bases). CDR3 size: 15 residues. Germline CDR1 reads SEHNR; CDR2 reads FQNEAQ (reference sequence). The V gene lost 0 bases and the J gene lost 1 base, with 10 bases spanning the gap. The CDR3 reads CASSLAPSLSYEQYF. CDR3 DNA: TGTGCCAGCAGCTTAGCGCCTAGCTTGTCCTACGAGCAGTACTTC.

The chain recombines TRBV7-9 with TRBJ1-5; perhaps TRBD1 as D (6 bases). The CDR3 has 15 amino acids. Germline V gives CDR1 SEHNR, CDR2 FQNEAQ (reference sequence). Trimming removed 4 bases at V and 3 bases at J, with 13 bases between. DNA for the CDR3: TGTGCCAGCAGCTCTACAGGGTCTTCCAATCAGCCCCAGCATTTT. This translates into CASSSTGSSNQPQHF.

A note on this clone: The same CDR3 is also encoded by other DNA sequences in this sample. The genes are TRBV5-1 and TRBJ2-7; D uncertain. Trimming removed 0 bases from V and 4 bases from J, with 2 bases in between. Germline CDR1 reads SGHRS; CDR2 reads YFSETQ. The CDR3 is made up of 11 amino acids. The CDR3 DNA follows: TGCGCCAGCAGCTTGGATTACGAGCAGTACTTC. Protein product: CASSLDYEQYF.

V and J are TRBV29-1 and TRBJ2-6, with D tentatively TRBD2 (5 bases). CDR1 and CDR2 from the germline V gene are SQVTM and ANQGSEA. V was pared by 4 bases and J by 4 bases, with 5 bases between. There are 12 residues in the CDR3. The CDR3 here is CSVGEGANVLTF. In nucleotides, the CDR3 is TGCAGCGTTGGGGAGGGGGCCAACGTCCTGACTTTC. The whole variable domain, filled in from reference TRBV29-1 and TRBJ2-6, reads SAVISQKPSRDICQRGTSLTIQCQVDSQVTMMFWYRQQPGQSLTLIATANQGSEATYESGFVIDKFPISRPNLTFSTLTVSNMSPEDSSIYLCSVGEGANVLTFGAGSRLTVL.

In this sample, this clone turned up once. CDR3 loop: CASESRQASSYNEQFF. CDR3 nucleotide sequence: TGTGCCAGCGAGTCCCGACAGGCGAGCTCCTACAATGAGCAGTTCTTC. The gene calls are TRBV6-6 and TRBJ2-1; tentatively, D is TRBD1 (6 bases). The CDR3 covers 16 residues. The V gene lost 8 bases and the J gene lost 0 bases, with 17 bases spanning the gap. Germline V CDR1 and CDR2: MNHNY, SVGAGI (reference sequence).

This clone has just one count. The CDR3 bases are TGTGCCAGCAGCCCCCGGACTGACACTTGGACGAACACCGGGGAGCTGTTTTTT. Its translation: CASSPRTDTWTNTGELFF. The J gene is TRBJ2-2, the V gene TRBV11-2; TRBD2 is a possible D gene (5 bases). The CDR3 totals 18 residues. The germline V and J ends were trimmed by 5 bases and 0 bases, with 19 bases remaining between them. CDR1 is SGHAT, CDR2 FQNNGV, per germline. Combining the CDR3 with reference TRBV11-2 and TRBJ2-2 gives the whole variable domain EAGVAQSPRYKIIEKRQSVAFWCNPISGHATLYWYQQILGQGPKLLIQFQNNGVVDDSQLPKDRFSAERLKGVDSTLKIQPAKLEDSAVYLCASSPRTDTWTNTGELFFGEGSRLTVL.

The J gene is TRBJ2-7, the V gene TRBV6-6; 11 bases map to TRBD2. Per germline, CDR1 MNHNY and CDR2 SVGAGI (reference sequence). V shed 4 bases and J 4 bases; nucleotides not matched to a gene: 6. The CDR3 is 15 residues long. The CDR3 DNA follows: TGTGCCAGCAGTTTTGTACTAGCGGGAGCTTACGAGCAGTACTTC. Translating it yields CASSFVLAGAYEQYF.

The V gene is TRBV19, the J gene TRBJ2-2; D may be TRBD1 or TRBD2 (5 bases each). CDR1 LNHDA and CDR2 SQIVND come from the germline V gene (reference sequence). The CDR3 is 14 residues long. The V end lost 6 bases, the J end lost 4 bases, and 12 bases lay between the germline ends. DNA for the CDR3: TGTGCCAGTAGGCCCTGGGGGAGCACCGGGGAGCTGTTTTTT. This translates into CASRPWGSTGELFF.

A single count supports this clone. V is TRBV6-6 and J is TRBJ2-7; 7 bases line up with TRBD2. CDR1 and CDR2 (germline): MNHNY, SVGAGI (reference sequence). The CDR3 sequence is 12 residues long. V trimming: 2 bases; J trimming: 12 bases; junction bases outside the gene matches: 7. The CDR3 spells CASSYGTNSPYF. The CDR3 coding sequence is TGTGCCAGCAGTTACGGGACTAATTCTCCGTACTTC.

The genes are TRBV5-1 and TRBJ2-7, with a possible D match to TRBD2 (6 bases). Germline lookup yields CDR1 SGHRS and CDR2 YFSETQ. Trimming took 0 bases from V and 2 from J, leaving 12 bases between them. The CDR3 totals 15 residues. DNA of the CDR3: TGCGCCAGCAGCTTGGTGATAGCGGAGCCCTACGAGCAGTACTTC. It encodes CASSLVIAEPYEQYF.

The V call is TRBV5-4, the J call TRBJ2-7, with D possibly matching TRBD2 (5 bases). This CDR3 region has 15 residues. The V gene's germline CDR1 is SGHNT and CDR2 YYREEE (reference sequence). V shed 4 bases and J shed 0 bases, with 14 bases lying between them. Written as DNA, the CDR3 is TGTGCCAGCAGCCTGATGCCGGGGAGCTCCTACGAGCAGTACTTC. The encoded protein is CASSLMPGSSYEQYF.

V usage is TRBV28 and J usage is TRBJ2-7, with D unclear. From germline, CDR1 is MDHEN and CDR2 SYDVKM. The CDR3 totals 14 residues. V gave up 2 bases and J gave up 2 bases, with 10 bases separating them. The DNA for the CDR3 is TGTGCCAGCAGTTTACGGTGGAGTCCCTACGAGCAGTACTTC. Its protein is CASSLRWSPYEQYF.

In nucleotides, the CDR3 is TGTGCCAGCAGTTTCGGGTTACCGGGACTAGCTTACAATGAGCAGTTCTTC. This gives the protein CASSFGLPGLAYNEQFF. J is TRBJ2-1 and V is TRBV27; 9 nucleotides agree with TRBD2. V lost 3 bases and J lost 4; bases outside the gene matches: 10. The germline V gene encodes CDR1 MNHEY and CDR2 SMNVEV (reference sequence). CDR3 length: 17 residues.

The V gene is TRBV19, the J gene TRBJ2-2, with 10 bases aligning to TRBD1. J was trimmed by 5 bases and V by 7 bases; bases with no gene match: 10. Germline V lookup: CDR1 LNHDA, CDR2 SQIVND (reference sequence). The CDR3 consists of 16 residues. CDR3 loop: CASNLRDRGYTGELFF. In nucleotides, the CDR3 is TGTGCCAGTAACCTCCGGGACAGGGGCTATACCGGGGAGCTGTTTTTT.